This T cell receptor (beta chain) was recorded in a study of CXCR3-negative and CXCR3-positive naive CD8 T cells. Germline V CDR1 and CDR2: DFQATT, SNEGSKA (reference sequence). This CDR3 is 17 amino acids long. Preparation of TRB cDNA libraries relied on 5' RACE carrying UMI labels. One entry per CDR3 protein, without DNA, is what TCRdb gives after re-calling the 5' RACE reads. The sample table includes tens of thousands of distinct CDR3 sequences. The sequencing input was naive CXCR3- CD8+ T cells from blood. The sample's subset: CD45RO-CCR7+CD27+CD95- naive CD8+ T cells lacking CXCR3 (TNR3-). The receptor was derived from a human donor in good health. Some clones in this sample may be carry-over from other donors' samples. This chain connects TRBV20-1 to TRBJ2-7; the TRBD2 assignment by TCRdb is unverifiable without DNA. CDR3 loop: CSATRVTSGRFPYEQYF.